This TCR beta chain was sequenced for a study of T cells expressing NK-cell markers. TCRdb re-called the 5' RACE reads; every CDR3 protein appears as one record, without DNA. Recorded for this sample: over 350,000 distinct CDR3 sequences. The CDR3 is 14 amino acids. The germline V gene has CDR1 MDHEN and CDR2 SYDVKM. Input material: blood T cells: a sorted CD56 or NKG2C T cell subset, CD4+ or CD8+ T cells, or bulk PBMC T cells (not recorded which). The V call is TRBV28, the J call TRBJ2-3; TCRdb designates TRBD2, a call that cannot be tested without DNA. The source is a woman between 45 and 60 years old in good health. The CDR3 protein is CASSSPTTSATQYF.